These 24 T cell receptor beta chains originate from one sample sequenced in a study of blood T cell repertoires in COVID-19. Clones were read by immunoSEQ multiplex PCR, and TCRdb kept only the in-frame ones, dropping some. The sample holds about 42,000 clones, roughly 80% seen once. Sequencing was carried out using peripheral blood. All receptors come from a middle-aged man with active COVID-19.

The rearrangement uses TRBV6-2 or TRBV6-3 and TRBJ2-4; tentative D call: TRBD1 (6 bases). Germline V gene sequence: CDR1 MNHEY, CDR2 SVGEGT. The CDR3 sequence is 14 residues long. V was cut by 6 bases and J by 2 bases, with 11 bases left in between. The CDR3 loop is CASSSQGSKNIQYF. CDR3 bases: TGTGCCAGCAGCTCACAGGGATCCAAAAACATTCAGTACTTC.

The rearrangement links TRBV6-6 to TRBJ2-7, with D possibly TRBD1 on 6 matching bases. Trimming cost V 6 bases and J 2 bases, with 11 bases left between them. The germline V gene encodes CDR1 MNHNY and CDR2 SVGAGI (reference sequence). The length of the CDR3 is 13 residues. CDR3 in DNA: TGTGCCAGCAGCTTTACAGGGACCTACGAGCAGTACTTC. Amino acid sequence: CASSFTGTYEQYF.

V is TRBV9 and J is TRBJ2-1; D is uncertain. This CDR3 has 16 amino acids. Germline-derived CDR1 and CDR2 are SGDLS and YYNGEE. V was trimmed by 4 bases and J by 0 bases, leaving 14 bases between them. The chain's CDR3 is CASSQTSVSSYNEQFF. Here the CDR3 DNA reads TGTGCCAGCAGCCAAACCTCGGTCTCCTCCTACAATGAGCAGTTCTTC.

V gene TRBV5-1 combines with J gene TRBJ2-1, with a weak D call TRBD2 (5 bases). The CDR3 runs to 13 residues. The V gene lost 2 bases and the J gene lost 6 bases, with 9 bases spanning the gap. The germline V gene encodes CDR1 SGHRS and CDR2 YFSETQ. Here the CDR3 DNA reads TGCGCCAGCAGCTTCGCGGGCTTCAATGAGCAGTTCTTC. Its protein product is CASSFAGFNEQFF.

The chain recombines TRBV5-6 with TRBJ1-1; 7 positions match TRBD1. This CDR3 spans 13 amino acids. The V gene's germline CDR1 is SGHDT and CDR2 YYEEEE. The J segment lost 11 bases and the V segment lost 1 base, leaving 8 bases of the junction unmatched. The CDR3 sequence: CASSLTRQGRAFF. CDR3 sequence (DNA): TGTGCCAGCAGCTTGACGAGACAGGGACGGGCTTTCTTT.

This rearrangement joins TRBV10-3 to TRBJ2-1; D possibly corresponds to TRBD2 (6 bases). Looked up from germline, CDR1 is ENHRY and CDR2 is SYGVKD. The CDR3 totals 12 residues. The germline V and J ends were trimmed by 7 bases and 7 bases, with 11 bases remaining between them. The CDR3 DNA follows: TGTGCCATCACCGGGGGACGTAATGAGCAGTTCTTC. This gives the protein CAITGGRNEQFF.

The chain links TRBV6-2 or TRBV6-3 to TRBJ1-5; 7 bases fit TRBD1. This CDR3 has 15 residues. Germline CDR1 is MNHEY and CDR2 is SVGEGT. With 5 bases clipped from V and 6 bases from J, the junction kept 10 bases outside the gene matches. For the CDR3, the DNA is TGTGCCAGCAGTCACCCGACCACAGGGGTTCAGCCCCAGCATTTT. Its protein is CASSHPTTGVQPQHF.

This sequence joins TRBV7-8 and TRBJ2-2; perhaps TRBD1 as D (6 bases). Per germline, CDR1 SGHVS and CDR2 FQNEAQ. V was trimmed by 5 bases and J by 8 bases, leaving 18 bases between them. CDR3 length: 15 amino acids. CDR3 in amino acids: CASSPRGGFIGELFF. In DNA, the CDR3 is TGTGCCAGCAGCCCCAGGGGTGGGTTCATAGGGGAGCTGTTTTTT. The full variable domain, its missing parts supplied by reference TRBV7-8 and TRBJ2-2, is GAGVSQSPRYKVAKRGQDVALRCDPISGHVSLFWYQQALGQGPEFLTYFQNEAQLDKSGLPSDRFFAERPEGSVSTLKIQRTQQEDSAVYLCASSPRGGFIGELFFGEGSRLTVL.

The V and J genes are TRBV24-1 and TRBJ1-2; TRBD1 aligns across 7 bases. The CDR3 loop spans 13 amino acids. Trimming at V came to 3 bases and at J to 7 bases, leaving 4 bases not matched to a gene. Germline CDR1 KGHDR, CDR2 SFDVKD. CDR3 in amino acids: CATSDPTGTGYTF. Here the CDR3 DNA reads TGTGCCACCAGTGATCCGACAGGGACTGGCTACACCTTC.

In DNA, the CDR3 is TGTGCCAGCAGTTCCCCGACAGGGGGGGTCGGAGAGACCCAGTACTTC. Translating gives CASSSPTGGVGETQYF. The chain recombines TRBV28 with TRBJ2-5; 9 bases are shared with TRBD1. The germline V gene encodes CDR1 MDHEN and CDR2 SYDVKM. The ends lost 4 bases at V and 4 bases at J; junction bases unmatched: 10. This CDR3 contains 16 residues. Looking up the rest from reference TRBV28 and TRBJ2-5 gives the full variable domain: DVKVTQSSRYLVKRTGEKVFLECVQDMDHENMFWYRQDPGLGLRLIYFSYDVKMKEKGDIPEGYSVSREKKERFSLILESASTNQTSMYLCASSSPTGGVGETQYFGPGTRLLVL.

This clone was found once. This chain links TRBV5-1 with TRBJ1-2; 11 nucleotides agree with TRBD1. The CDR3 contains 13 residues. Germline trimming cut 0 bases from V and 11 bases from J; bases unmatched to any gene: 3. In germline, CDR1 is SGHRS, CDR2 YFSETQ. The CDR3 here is CASSLGDRGSYTF. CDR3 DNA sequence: TGCGCCAGCAGCTTGGGGGACAGGGGGTCATACACCTTC.

CDR3 protein: CASITGGGVPTDTQYF. In DNA, the CDR3 is TGCGCCAGCATCACCGGCGGGGGGGTCCCCACAGATACGCAGTATTTT. The chain combines TRBV5-1 with TRBJ2-3; 9 bases align to TRBD2. J lost 2 bases, V lost 6 bases, and 10 bases had no gene match. There are 16 residues in the CDR3. Germline V CDR1 and CDR2: SGHRS, YFSETQ.

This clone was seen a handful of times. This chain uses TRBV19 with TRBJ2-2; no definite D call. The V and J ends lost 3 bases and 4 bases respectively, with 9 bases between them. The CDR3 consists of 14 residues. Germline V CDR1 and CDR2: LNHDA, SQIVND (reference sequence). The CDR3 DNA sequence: TGTGCCAGTAGTATCAAGCGTAGCACCGGGGAGCTGTTTTTT. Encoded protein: CASSIKRSTGELFF.

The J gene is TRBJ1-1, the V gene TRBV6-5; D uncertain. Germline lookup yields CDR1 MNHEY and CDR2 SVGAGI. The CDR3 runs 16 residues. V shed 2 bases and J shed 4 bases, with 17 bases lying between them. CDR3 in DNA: TGTGCCAGCAGTTACCTCAAAACGAGGGCCGGCACTGAAGCTTTCTTT. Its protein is CASSYLKTRAGTEAFF.

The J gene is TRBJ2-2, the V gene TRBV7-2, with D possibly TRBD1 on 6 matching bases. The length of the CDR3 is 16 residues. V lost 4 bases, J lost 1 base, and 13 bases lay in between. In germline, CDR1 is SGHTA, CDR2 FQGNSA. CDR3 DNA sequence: TGTGCCAGCAGCTCGAGGGGGAGCGGGAACACCGGGGAGCTGTTTTTT. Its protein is CASSSRGSGNTGELFF.

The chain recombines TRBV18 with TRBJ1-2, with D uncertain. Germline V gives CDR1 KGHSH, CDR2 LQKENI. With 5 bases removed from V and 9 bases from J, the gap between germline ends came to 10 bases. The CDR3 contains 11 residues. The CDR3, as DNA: TGTGCCAGCTCAGCGGAGTCAAGCTACACCTTC. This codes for CASSAESSYTF.

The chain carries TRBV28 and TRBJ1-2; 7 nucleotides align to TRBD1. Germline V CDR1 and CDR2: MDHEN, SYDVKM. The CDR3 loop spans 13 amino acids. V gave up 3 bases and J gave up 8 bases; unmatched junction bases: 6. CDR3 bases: TGTGCCAGCAGTTTGGAGGGGGCGAGGGGCTACACCTTC. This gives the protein CASSLEGARGYTF.

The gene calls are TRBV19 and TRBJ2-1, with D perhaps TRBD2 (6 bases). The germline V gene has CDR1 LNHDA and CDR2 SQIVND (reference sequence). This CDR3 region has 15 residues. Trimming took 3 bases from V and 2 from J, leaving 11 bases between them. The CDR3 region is CASSIGLAPYNEQFF. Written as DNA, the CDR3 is TGTGCCAGTAGTATTGGCCTAGCGCCCTACAATGAGCAGTTCTTC. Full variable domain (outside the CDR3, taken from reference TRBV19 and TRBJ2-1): DGGITQSPKYLFRKEGQNVTLSCEQNLNHDAMYWYRQDPGQGLRLIYYSQIVNDFQKGDIAEGYSVSREKKESFPLTVTSAQKNPTAFYLCASSIGLAPYNEQFFGPGTRLTVL.

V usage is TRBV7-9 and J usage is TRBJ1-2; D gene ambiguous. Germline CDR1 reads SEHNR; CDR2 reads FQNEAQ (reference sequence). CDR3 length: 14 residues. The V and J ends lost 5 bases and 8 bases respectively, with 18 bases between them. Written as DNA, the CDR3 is TGTGCCAGCAGCCCGGACGGAGGGTCGGGCGGCTACACCTTC. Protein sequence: CASSPDGGSGGYTF.

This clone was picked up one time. The CDR3 spells CAITATGDTEAFF. The CDR3 region has the DNA TGTGCCATCACCGCGACAGGGGACACTGAAGCTTTCTTT. The J gene is TRBJ1-1, the V gene TRBV10-3; 8 bases are a match to TRBD1. Trimming removed 7 bases from V and 3 bases from J; junction bases left unmatched: 4. This CDR3 is 13 amino acids long. CDR1 ENHRY and CDR2 SYGVKD come from the germline V gene.

The CDR3 DNA reads as TGTGCCAGTAGTCCCCGGAGGATCGGGGAGACCCAGTACTTC. Residues: CASSPRRIGETQYF. The chain combines TRBV19 with TRBJ2-5; weak D call: TRBD2 (5 bases). The CDR3 covers 14 residues. V was clipped by 5 bases and J by 5 bases, with 15 bases between them. Germline V gives CDR1 LNHDA, CDR2 SQIVND (reference sequence).

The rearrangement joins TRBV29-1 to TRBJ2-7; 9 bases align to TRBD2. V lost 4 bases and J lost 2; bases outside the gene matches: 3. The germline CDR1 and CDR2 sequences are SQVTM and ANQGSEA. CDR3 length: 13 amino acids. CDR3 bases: TGCAGCGTTGGCCAGCGGGGGGCCTACGAGCAGTACTTC. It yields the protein CSVGQRGAYEQYF.

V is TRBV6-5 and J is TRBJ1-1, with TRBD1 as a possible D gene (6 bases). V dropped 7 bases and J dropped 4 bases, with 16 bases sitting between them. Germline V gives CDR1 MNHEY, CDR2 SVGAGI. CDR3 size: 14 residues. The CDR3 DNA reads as TGTGCCAGCACTAAACAGGGTTCCATCACTGAAGCTTTCTTT. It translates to CASTKQGSITEAFF.

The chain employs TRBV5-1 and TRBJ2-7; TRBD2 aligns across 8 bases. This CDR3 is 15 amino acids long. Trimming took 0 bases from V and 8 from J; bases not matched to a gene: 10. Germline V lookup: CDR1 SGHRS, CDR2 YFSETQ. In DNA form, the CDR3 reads TGCGCCAGCAGCTTGGTTAGTAGCGGGATCGATAAGCAGTACTTC. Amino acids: CASSLVSSGIDKQYF.